The rows below give T cell receptor beta chains drawn from one sample of a study of T cells in Graves' hyperthyroidism and ophthalmopathy. MiXCR, applied by TCRdb to the multiplex PCR reads, yields one record per CDR3 protein. The data contain 620,000 or so distinct CDR3 sequences, roughly 14% of them singletons. Sequencing was performed on blood. Source of these receptors: a woman aged 50 to 60 with Graves' ophthalmopathy. The CDR3 runs from the conserved cysteine through the conserved F or W. A D gene is named only where the DNA matches it firmly. Not every row has a clone size; where given, it reads once, few, many or a size class.

clone size	V gene	D gene	J gene	CDR3 protein	CDR3 DNA
many	TRBV12-5	TRBD1	TRBJ1-5	CASGIRDRANQPQHF	TGTGCTAGTGGTATCCGGGACAGGGCCAATCAGCCCCAGCATTTT
-	TRBV5-8	TRBD2	TRBJ2-1	CASRGGTRGDEQFF	TGTGCCAGCAGGGGCGGGACTAGAGGAGATGAGCAGTTCTTC
few	TRBV4-1	-	TRBJ1-2	CASTQDAQGSYGYTF	TGCGCCAGCACCCAAGATGCGCAGGGTTCTTATGGCTACACCTTC
many	TRBV2	-	TRBJ1-1	CASRGDIGTEAFF	TGTGCCAGCAGGGGGGACATAGGGACTGAAGCTTTCTTT
many	TRBV3-1	TRBD2	TRBJ2-7	CASSAGTSGLVEQYF	TGTGCCAGCAGCGCCGGGACTAGCGGGCTGGTTGAGCAGTACTTC
-	TRBV19	-	TRBJ1-2	CASSILGENYGYTF	TGTGCCAGTAGTATCTTGGGGGAAAACTATGGCTACACCTTC
many	TRBV5-1	TRBD1	TRBJ1-1	CASSSTGSAFF	TGCGCCAGCAGCTCGACAGGGTCGGCTTTCTTT
many	TRBV20-1	-	TRBJ1-1	CSARDPQGNTEAFF	TGCAGTGCTAGAGATCCGCAGGGGAACACTGAAGCTTTCTTT
many	TRBV28	TRBD2	TRBJ2-1	CASSSLAGSFFNEQFF	TGTGCCAGCAGTTCTCTAGCGGGGAGCTTTTTCAATGAGCAGTTCTTC
few	TRBV7-9	-	TRBJ1-1	CASSSNTNTEAFF	TGTGCCAGCAGCTCCAACACGAACACTGAAGCTTTCTTT
many	TRBV7-2	-	TRBJ2-6	CASSLEGWTASGANVLTF	TGTGCCAGCAGCTTAGAGGGGTGGACAGCCTCTGGGGCCAACGTCCTGACTTTC
few	TRBV28	-	TRBJ2-3	CASSFWSGSSTDTQYF	TGTGCCAGCAGTTTTTGGTCGGGTTCTAGCACAGATACGCAGTATTTT
-	TRBV15	-	TRBJ1-1	CAAGPRTNTEAFF	TGTGCCGCGGGACCCCGCACGAACACTGAAGCTTTCTTT
many	TRBV7-9	-	TRBJ2-3	CASSGRLDTQYF	TGTGCCAGCTCGGGTAGGCTCGATACGCAGTATTTT
few	TRBV5-8	TRBD1	TRBJ2-1	CASSSKTGDEQFF	TGTGCCAGCAGCTCCAAGACAGGGGATGAGCAGTTCTTC
few	TRBV19	TRBD2	TRBJ2-5	CASSSWTSGRTGETQYF	TGTGCCAGTAGTTCCTGGACTAGCGGGAGAACTGGAGAGACCCAGTACTTC
-	TRBV28	-	TRBJ1-6	CASRQGLGSYNSPLHF	TGTGCCAGCAGGCAGGGGTTGGGATCCTATAATTCACCCCTCCACTTT
many	TRBV12-3/TRBV12-4	TRBD1	TRBJ2-4	CASSPGGQGDIQYF	TGTGCCAGCAGTCCCGGGGGACAGGGGGACATTCAGTACTTC
many	TRBV7-9	TRBD2	TRBJ2-7	CASSFSGSYEQYF	TGTGCCAGCAGCTTTAGCGGGAGCTACGAGCAGTACTTC
few	TRBV7-2	TRBD2	TRBJ2-3	CASSRLGGVDTQYF	TGTGCCAGCAGTAGGTTGGGGGGGGTAGATACGCAGTATTTT
many	TRBV10-3	-	TRBJ1-1	CAISESGGAGVIGTEAFF	TGTGCCATCAGTGAGTCAGGTGGGGCAGGGGTTATCGGCACTGAAGCTTTCTTT
many	TRBV28	-	TRBJ2-1	CASRRGGPSSYNEQFF	TGTGCCAGCAGGCGGGGAGGTCCCAGCTCCTACAATGAGCAGTTCTTC
few	TRBV15	-	TRBJ1-3	CATSRGSTGTKSGNTIYF	TGTGCCACCAGCAGAGGTTCGACCGGTACTAAGTCTGGAAACACCATATATTTT
many	TRBV18	TRBD2	TRBJ2-7	CASRGSGGVNEQYF	TGTGCCAGTCGAGGATCGGGGGGAGTCAACGAGCAGTACTTC
few	TRBV3-1	TRBD1	TRBJ1-2	CASSQRTGFGYTF	TGTGCCAGCAGCCAAAGGACAGGGTTTGGCTACACCTTC
few	TRBV6-1	-	TRBJ2-5	CASSFVQQETQYF	TGTGCCAGCAGTTTCGTACAGCAAGAGACCCAGTACTTC
few	TRBV5-1	-	TRBJ2-7	CASSFNRDSEQYF	TGCGCCAGCAGCTTCAACCGGGACTCCGAGCAGTACTTC
many	TRBV13	TRBD1	TRBJ1-2	CASSSGQGAMRGDGYTF	TGTGCCAGCAGCTCTGGACAGGGGGCGATGCGTGGGGATGGCTACACCTTC
many	TRBV3-1	-	TRBJ2-7	CASSHPNYEQYF	TGTGCCAGCAGCCACCCGAACTACGAGCAGTACTTC
-	TRBV6-2/TRBV6-3	-	TRBJ2-2	CASSKLGGELFF	TGTGCCAGCAGTAAGCTTGGCGGGGAGCTGTTTTTT
-	TRBV28	TRBD2	TRBJ2-3	CASTWGTTSGFGTDTQYF	TGTGCCAGCACTTGGGGAACGACTAGCGGGTTTGGGACAGATACGCAGTATTTT
many	TRBV7-9	-	TRBJ1-2	CASSLASWGPPNYGYTF	TGTGCCAGCAGCTTAGCGTCTTGGGGGCCACCGAACTATGGCTACACCTTC
-	TRBV7-6	TRBD1	TRBJ2-3	CASSSRDRPTDTQYF	TGTGCCAGCAGCTCCCGGGACAGGCCCACAGATACGCAGTATTTT
-	TRBV4-2	TRBD2	TRBJ2-7	CASSQGGTSSSYEQYF	TGTGCCAGCAGCCAGGGCGGGACTAGCTCCTCCTACGAGCAGTACTTC
-	TRBV6-1	TRBD1	TRBJ2-1	CASSGLQGVEQFF	TGTGCCAGCAGTGGCCTTCAGGGGGTTGAGCAGTTCTTC
-	TRBV20-1	-	TRBJ2-6	CGARGSYQSPLDGIPSGANVLTF	TGCGGTGCTAGAGGGTCATACCAATCTCCCCTCGACGGGATCCCCTCTGGGGCCAACGTCCTGACTTTC
many	TRBV2	TRBD2	TRBJ2-3	CASSELAGVTDTQYF	TGTGCCAGCAGTGAATTAGCGGGAGTGACAGATACGCAGTATTTT
many	TRBV27	TRBD1	TRBJ1-2	CASSPGQGTNYGYTF	TGTGCCAGCAGTCCGGGACAGGGAACTAACTATGGCTACACCTTC
many	TRBV7-9	-	TRBJ1-2	CASSLAHRQRYGYTF	TGTGCCAGCAGCTTAGCCCACAGACAGCGCTATGGCTACACCTTC
few	TRBV7-9	-	TRBJ1-2	CASSLTISKNYGYTF	TGTGCCAGCAGCTTAACTATCAGTAAGAACTATGGCTACACCTTC
many	TRBV29-1	-	TRBJ1-1	CSADHRSYTEAFF	TGCAGCGCAGATCACAGATCGTACACTGAAGCTTTCTTT
many	TRBV7-8	TRBD1	TRBJ2-2	CASSMTGGFSWELFF	TGTGCCAGCAGCATGACAGGGGGCTTTTCTTGGGAGCTGTTTTTT
few	TRBV19	TRBD1	TRBJ1-1	CASSTRDRENTEAFF	TGTGCCAGTAGTACTCGGGACAGGGAGAACACTGAAGCTTTCTTT
-	TRBV15	-	TRBJ1-1	CATSRGLNTEAFF	TGTGCCACCAGCAGGGGACTAAACACTGAAGCTTTCTTT
few	TRBV5-5	-	TRBJ2-3	CASSLALGTPSTDTQYF	TGTGCCAGCAGCTTGGCCCTAGGGACACCAAGCACAGATACGCAGTATTTT
many	TRBV5-1	-	TRBJ2-2	CATPGIQGELFF	TGCGCCACCCCGGGGATACAAGGGGAGCTGTTTTTT
many	TRBV18	-	TRBJ2-3	CASSQAGGRGTDTQYF	TGTGCCAGCTCCCAAGCAGGCGGCCGCGGCACAGATACGCAGTATTTT
many	TRBV28	-	TRBJ2-1	CASSLLRWAGAGNEQFF	TGTGCCAGCAGTTTATTACGGTGGGCAGGGGCTGGGAATGAGCAGTTCTTC
-	TRBV12-3/TRBV12-4	TRBD1	TRBJ2-2	CAISAEGQATGELFF	TGTGCCATCAGTGCAGAAGGACAGGCCACCGGGGAGCTGTTTTTT
few	TRBV5-6	-	TRBJ2-1	CASSLAVGGQFF	TGTGCCAGCAGCTTGGCCGTGGGGGGTCAGTTCTTC
many	TRBV2	-	TRBJ2-7	CASRGLTGSFSYEQYF	TGTGCCAGCAGGGGACTGACAGGGTCCTTCTCCTACGAGCAGTACTTC
few	TRBV20-1	TRBD2	TRBJ2-1	CSARLAGFVNEQFF	TGCAGTGCTCGACTAGCGGGATTTGTGAATGAGCAGTTCTTC
many	TRBV28	TRBD2	TRBJ2-3	CASSLGTSFTDTQYF	TGTGCCAGCAGTTTAGGGACTAGCTTCACAGATACGCAGTATTTT
-	TRBV29-1	-	TRBJ2-1	CSVDPTSHEQFF	TGCAGCGTTGACCCGACTAGTCACGAGCAGTTCTTC
few	TRBV20-1	TRBD2	TRBJ2-2	CSARDRTSGSAGELFF	TGCAGTGCTAGAGATCGGACTAGCGGGAGTGCCGGGGAGCTGTTTTTT
-	TRBV4-1	-	TRBJ1-2	CASSQEDSPISPYGYTF	TGCGCCAGCAGCCAGGAGGACAGCCCGATATCCCCCTATGGCTACACCTTC
-	TRBV19	TRBD1	TRBJ1-5	CASSPAGQGLPQHF	TGTGCCAGTAGTCCGGCGGGACAGGGTTTACCCCAGCATTTT
many	TRBV30	-	TRBJ2-2	CAWSDRNTGELFF	TGTGCCTGGAGCGACAGGAACACCGGGGAGCTGTTTTTT
few	TRBV7-2	TRBD1	TRBJ2-1	CASSITTTGFGEQFF	TGTGCCAGCAGCATCACTACGACAGGGTTTGGTGAGCAGTTCTTC
many	TRBV5-1	TRBD1	TRBJ1-1	CASSVQGANTEAFF	TGCGCCAGCAGCGTACAGGGGGCCAACACTGAAGCTTTCTTT